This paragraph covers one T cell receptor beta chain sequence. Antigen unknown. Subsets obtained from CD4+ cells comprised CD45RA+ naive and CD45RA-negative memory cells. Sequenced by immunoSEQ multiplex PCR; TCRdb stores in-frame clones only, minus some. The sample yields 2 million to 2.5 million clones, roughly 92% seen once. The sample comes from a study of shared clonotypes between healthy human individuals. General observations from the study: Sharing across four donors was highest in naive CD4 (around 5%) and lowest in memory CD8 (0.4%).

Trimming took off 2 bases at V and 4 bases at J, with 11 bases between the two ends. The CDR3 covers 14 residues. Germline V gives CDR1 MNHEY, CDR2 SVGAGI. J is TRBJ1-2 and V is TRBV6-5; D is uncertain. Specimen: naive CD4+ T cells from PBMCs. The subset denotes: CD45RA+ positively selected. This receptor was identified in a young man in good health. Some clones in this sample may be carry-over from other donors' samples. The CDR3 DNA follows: TGTGCCAGCAGTTACGCCGGACCAATCTATGGCTACACCTTC. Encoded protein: CASSYAGPIYGYTF.